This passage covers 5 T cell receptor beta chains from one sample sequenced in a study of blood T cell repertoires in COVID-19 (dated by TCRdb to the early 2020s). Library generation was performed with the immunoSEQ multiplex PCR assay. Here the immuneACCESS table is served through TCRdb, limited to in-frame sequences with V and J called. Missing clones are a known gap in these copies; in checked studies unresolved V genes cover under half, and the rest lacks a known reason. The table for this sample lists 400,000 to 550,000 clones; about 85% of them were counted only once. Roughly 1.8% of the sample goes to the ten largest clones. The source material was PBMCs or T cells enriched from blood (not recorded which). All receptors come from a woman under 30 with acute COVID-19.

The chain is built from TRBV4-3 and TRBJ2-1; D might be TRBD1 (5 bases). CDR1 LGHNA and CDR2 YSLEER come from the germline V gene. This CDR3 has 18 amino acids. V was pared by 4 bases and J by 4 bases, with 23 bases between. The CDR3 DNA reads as TGCGCCAGCAGCCGCGGCGAGTATTCGGGTGCAGGGTACAATGAGCAGTTCTTC. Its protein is CASSRGEYSGAGYNEQFF.

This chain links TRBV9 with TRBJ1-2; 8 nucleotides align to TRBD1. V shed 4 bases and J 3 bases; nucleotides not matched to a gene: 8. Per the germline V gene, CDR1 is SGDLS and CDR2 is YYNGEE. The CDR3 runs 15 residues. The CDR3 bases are TGTGCCAGCAGCACCCGACAGGGGCCACACTATGGCTACACCTTC. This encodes CASSTRQGPHYGYTF.

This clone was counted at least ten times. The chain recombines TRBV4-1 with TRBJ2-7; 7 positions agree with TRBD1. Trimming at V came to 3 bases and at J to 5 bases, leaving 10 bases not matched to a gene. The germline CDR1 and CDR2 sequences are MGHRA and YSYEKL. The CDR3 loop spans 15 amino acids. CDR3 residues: CASSHQGDRAHEQYF. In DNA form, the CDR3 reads TGCGCCAGCAGCCATCAAGGTGACAGGGCCCACGAGCAGTACTTC.

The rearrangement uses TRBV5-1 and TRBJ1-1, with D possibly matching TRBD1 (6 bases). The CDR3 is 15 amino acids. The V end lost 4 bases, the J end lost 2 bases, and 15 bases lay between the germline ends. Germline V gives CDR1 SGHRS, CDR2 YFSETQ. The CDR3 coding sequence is TGCGCCAGCAGCATAAATACAGGGCCTAACACTGAAGCTTTCTTT. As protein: CASSINTGPNTEAFF.

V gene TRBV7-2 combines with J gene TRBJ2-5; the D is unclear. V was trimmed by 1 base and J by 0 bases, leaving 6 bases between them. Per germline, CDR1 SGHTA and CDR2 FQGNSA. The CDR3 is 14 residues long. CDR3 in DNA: TGTGCCAGCAGCTTAGTAATTTACCAAGAGACCCAGTACTTC. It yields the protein CASSLVIYQETQYF. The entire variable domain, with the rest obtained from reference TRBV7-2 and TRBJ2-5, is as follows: GAGVSQSPSNKVTEKGKDVELRCDPISGHTALYWYRQSLGQGLEFLIYFQGNSAPDKSGLPSDRFSAERTGGSVSTLTIQRTQQEDSAVYLCASSLVIYQETQYFGPGTRLLVL.